The 17 T cell receptor beta chains below come from one sample, sequenced in a study of blood T cell repertoires in COVID-19. TCRdb's table, derived via immunoSEQ multiplex PCR, lists solely in-frame clones and lacks some. This sample has about 320,000 clones; about 85% occur once, and the top ten carry under 2%. Material: PBMCs or T cells enriched from blood (not recorded which). Receptor source: a woman aged 25 to 39 who had been exposed to COVID-19.

The CDR3 nucleotides are TGTGCCAGCAGCGCACCTCGGCGGGGATTTGAGGAAAAACTGTTTTTT. Translation gives CASSAPRRGFEEKLFF. The V call is TRBV5-6, the J call TRBJ1-4; D is unclear. CDR3 length: 16 residues. V was pared by 4 bases and J by 8 bases, with 21 bases between. In germline, CDR1 is SGHDT, CDR2 YYEEEE. Together with reference TRBV5-6 and TRBJ1-4, the CDR3 gives the full variable domain: DAGVTQSPTHLIKTRGQQVTLRCSPKSGHDTVSWYQQALGQGPQFIFQYYEEEERQRGNFPDRFSGHQFPNYSSELNVNALLLGDSALYLCASSAPRRGFEEKLFFGSGTQLSVL.

The chain uses TRBV19 and TRBJ1-1; D remains unclear. The V end lost 10 bases, the J end lost 9 bases, and 15 bases lay between the germline ends. The germline V gene has CDR1 LNHDA and CDR2 SQIVND (reference sequence). The CDR3 consists of 11 residues. This chain's CDR3 is CATRGMGKAFF. CDR3 nucleotide sequence: TGTGCCACCAGAGGTATGGGTAAAGCTTTCTTT.

In its sample, this clone was seen once. J is TRBJ1-1 and V is TRBV10-2; weak D call: TRBD1 (5 bases). CDR1 is WSHSY, CDR2 SAAADI, per germline. Trimming shortened V by 8 bases and J by 2 bases, and 12 bases separated the two germline ends. The CDR3 contains 13 residues. The CDR3 DNA is TGCGCCAGCGGCAGGGCAGGTAACACTGAAGCTTTCTTT. Translation gives CASGRAGNTEAFF.

The chain joins TRBV7-8 to TRBJ2-6, with 8 bases matching TRBD1. CDR1 and CDR2 from the germline V gene are SGHVS and FQNEAQ. The CDR3 consists of 17 residues. The trim removed 1 base at V and 4 bases at J, leaving 6 bases unmatched. The CDR3 nucleotides read TGTGCCAGCAGCTTAGGTTACAGGGGGGCGGGGGCCAACGTCCTGACTTTC. This gives the protein CASSLGYRGAGANVLTF.

The rearrangement links TRBV9 to TRBJ2-3, with D tentatively TRBD2 (6 bases). This CDR3 has 15 amino acids. The V end lost 2 bases, the J end lost 0 bases, and 10 bases lay between the germline ends. CDR1 SGDLS and CDR2 YYNGEE come from the germline V gene. CDR3 protein: CASSVRDLSTDTQYF. Written as DNA, the CDR3 is TGTGCCAGCAGCGTCCGGGACTTAAGCACAGATACGCAGTATTTT.

V and J are TRBV28 and TRBJ2-4; D remains unclear. V was cut by 2 bases and J by 5 bases, with 10 bases left in between. CDR3 length equals 14 residues. Germline V gives CDR1 MDHEN, CDR2 SYDVKM. CDR3 nucleotides: TGTGCCAGCAGTTTACCGTCCGGAGAAAACATTCAGTACTTC. This gives the protein CASSLPSGENIQYF.

CDR3 sequence reads: CASSLYTGTHEQYF. The DNA for the CDR3 is TGTGCCAGCAGTTTATATACAGGGACCCACGAGCAGTACTTC. V usage is TRBV27 and J usage is TRBJ2-7, with D maybe TRBD1 (6 bases). CDR1 is MNHEY, CDR2 SMNVEV, per germline (reference sequence). The V gene lost 1 base and the J gene lost 5 bases, with 12 bases spanning the gap. This CDR3 comprises 14 residues.

This chain joins TRBV5-1 and TRBJ1-4, with D hard to call. CDR3 size: 17 residues. Germline V gene lookup returns CDR1 SGHRS and CDR2 YFSETQ. V was shortened by 0 bases and J by 3 bases, with 15 bases between the two germline ends. CDR3: CASSLDWANRANEKLFF. Written as DNA, the CDR3 is TGCGCCAGCAGCTTGGACTGGGCCAACAGAGCTAATGAAAAACTGTTTTTT.

The chain uses TRBV28 and TRBJ1-1; 7 nucleotides agree with TRBD1. CDR3 length: 14 amino acids. Germline-derived CDR1 and CDR2 are MDHEN and SYDVKM. J gave up 1 base and V 5 bases, and 4 bases lay outside the gene matches. This CDR3 reads CASSKYRGNTEAFF. CDR3 DNA sequence: TGTGCCAGCAGTAAATACAGGGGGAACACTGAAGCTTTCTTT.

The chain carries TRBV7-9 and TRBJ1-5; maybe TRBD1 (6 bases). Germline lookup yields CDR1 SEHNR and CDR2 FQNEAQ (reference sequence). There are 14 residues in the CDR3. Trimming shortened V by 6 bases and J by 3 bases, and 12 bases separated the two germline ends. The CDR3 loop is CASRPTGPNQPQHF. CDR3 coding DNA: TGTGCCAGCAGACCGACAGGTCCCAATCAGCCCCAGCATTTT.

This clone was seen at least ten times. The chain is built from TRBV5-1 and TRBJ2-3, with TRBD2 as a possible D gene (7 bases). The V gene's germline CDR1 is SGHRS and CDR2 YFSETQ. The CDR3 extends over 14 amino acids. V was cut by 6 bases and J by 1 base, with 12 bases left in between. As DNA, the CDR3 is TGCGCCAGCAAACGGGGGGCCCGCACAGATACGCAGTATTTT. It is translated as CASKRGARTDTQYF.

The rearrangement uses TRBV7-3 and TRBJ1-5, with a possible D match to TRBD1 (5 bases). V lost 2 bases, J lost 9 bases, and 11 bases lay in between. The CDR3 spans 13 residues. Germline assignment: CDR1 SGHTA and CDR2 FQGTGA. The CDR3 nucleotides read TGTGCCAGCAGCTTAGACGGGGGTCGGCCCCAGCATTTT. Protein product: CASSLDGGRPQHF.

The J gene is TRBJ1-5, the V gene TRBV29-1; weak D call: TRBD1 (5 bases). CDR3 length: 14 amino acids. Trimming removed 3 bases at V and 3 bases at J, with 12 bases between. Looked up from germline, CDR1 is SQVTM and CDR2 is ANQGSEA. The CDR3 DNA reads as TGCAGCGTTGACACAGGAGAGGACAATCAGCCCCAGCATTTT. Protein sequence: CSVDTGEDNQPQHF.

The chain has TRBV27 and TRBJ2-5; 13 bases agree with TRBD2. From germline, CDR1 is MNHEY and CDR2 SMNVEV (reference sequence). The length of the CDR3 is 16 residues. The junction had 9 bases not matched to a gene; V was cut back by 6 bases and J by 5 bases. This CDR3 is CASRPTSGGAGETQYF. The CDR3 DNA is TGTGCCAGCAGACCAACTAGCGGGGGGGCAGGGGAGACCCAGTACTTC.

V and J are TRBV2 and TRBJ2-6; 8 positions agree with TRBD2. The CDR3 consists of 17 residues. The V gene end was trimmed by 3 bases and the J gene end by 0 bases; junction bases not matched to a gene: 4. The germline V gene encodes CDR1 SNHLY and CDR2 FYNNEI. For the CDR3, the DNA is TGTGCCAGCAGTGAGGCGGGAGGCCCCTCTGGGGCCAACGTCCTGACTTTC. Its protein is CASSEAGGPSGANVLTF.

The chain recombines TRBV4-1 with TRBJ1-2, with D possibly being TRBD1 (6 bases). The CDR3 covers 14 residues. CDR1 and CDR2 (germline): MGHRA, YSYEKL. Trimming shortened V by 1 base and J by 6 bases, and 12 bases separated the two germline ends. The CDR3 reads CASSQVNRVDGYTF. CDR3 in DNA: TGCGCCAGCAGCCAAGTGAACAGGGTGGATGGCTACACCTTC.

V and J are TRBV24-1 and TRBJ2-1, with 11 bases lining up with TRBD2. The CDR3 is made up of 17 amino acids. The V and J ends lost 3 bases and 9 bases, in that order; junction bases with no gene match: 12. In germline, CDR1 is KGHDR, CDR2 SFDVKD. CDR3 DNA: TGTGCCACCAGTGATCCTGGTGGGGCTAGCGGGAGGAGTGAGCAGTTCTTC. Its translation is CATSDPGGASGRSEQFF.